Presented here are 20 T cell receptor beta chains from one specimen sequenced in a study of T cell changes during pregnancy in multiple sclerosis. Profiling relied on immunoSEQ multiplex PCR, and the TCRdb table lists in-frame clones only, not all of them. The repertoire holds tens of thousands of clones, with more than 75% as singletons. The starting material was peripheral blood, obtained in the third trimester of pregnancy. All receptors come from a female donor with multiple sclerosis, enrolled in a pregnancy study.

The CDR3, as DNA: TGTGCCAGTTCAGGTGGGGGCGGGTACGAGCAGTACTTC. Protein: CASSGGGGYEQYF. The gene calls are TRBV6-5 and TRBJ2-7, with D possibly matching TRBD1 (6 bases). Germline CDR1 reads MNHEY; CDR2 reads SVGAGI. The V end was cut by 9 bases, the J end by 4 bases, with 16 bases between. The CDR3 is 13 residues long.

Comments on this clone: The sample contains more than one DNA sequence encoding this CDR3. V is TRBV18 and J is TRBJ1-1; D is ambiguous. Germline values: CDR1 KGHSH, CDR2 LQKENI. V lost 2 bases, J lost 0 bases, and 4 bases lay in between. The CDR3 spans 13 residues. CDR3 in amino acids: CASSPTLNTEAFF. The CDR3 DNA follows: TGTGCCAGCTCACCAACACTGAACACTGAAGCTTTCTTT.

The chain combines TRBV28 with TRBJ1-1; 8 bases map to TRBD1. J was trimmed by 5 bases and V by 4 bases; bases with no gene match: 3. The CDR3 length is 13 residues. The germline V gene has CDR1 MDHEN and CDR2 SYDVKM. CDR3 sequence reads: CASSYWTGTEAFF. The CDR3 nucleotides read TGTGCCAGCAGTTACTGGACAGGGACTGAAGCTTTCTTT.

This chain connects TRBV21-1 to TRBJ2-7; TRBD1 is the table's D call and was not checked against the DNA. TRBV21-1 is listed as a pseudogene. The CDR3 is made up of 13 amino acids. Written as DNA, the CDR3 is TGTGCCACCCCGGACAGCTTCGGGTACGAGCAGTACTTC. Its translation: CATPDSFGYEQYF.

V gene TRBV19 combines with J gene TRBJ2-2, with D perhaps matching TRBD2 (6 bases). CDR1 is LNHDA and CDR2 is SQIVND in the germline V gene (reference sequence). This CDR3 spans 16 amino acids. Trimming pared 5 bases from V and 2 bases from J, leaving 15 bases between. In nucleotides, the CDR3 is TGTGCCAGTAGTTCCGGGACTTTAGTTAACACCGGGGAGCTGTTTTTT. Protein: CASSSGTLVNTGELFF. The variable domain in full, with the rest retrieved from reference TRBV19 and TRBJ2-2, is DGGITQSPKYLFRKEGQNVTLSCEQNLNHDAMYWYRQDPGQGLRLIYYSQIVNDFQKGDIAEGYSVSREKKESFPLTVTSAQKNPTAFYLCASSSGTLVNTGELFFGEGSRLTVL.

The chain couples TRBV18 to TRBJ2-2, with 7 bases aligning to TRBD2. The V segment lost 6 bases and the J segment 4 bases; nucleotides outside the gene matches: 5. The CDR3 has 14 residues. CDR1 is KGHSH and CDR2 is LQKENI in the germline V gene. In DNA, the CDR3 is TGTGCCAGCTCCGGGGGGTCCGCCACCGGGGAGCTGTTTTTT. Translation: CASSGGSATGELFF.

The chain couples TRBV5-8 to TRBJ1-2; D gene uncertain. The V end was cut by 6 bases, the J end by 6 bases, with 21 bases between. CDR3 length equals 15 residues. CDR1 is SGHTS, CDR2 YDEGEE, per germline. CDR3 nucleotides: TGTGCCAGCAACTTATGGCGAGATTCACGGGATGGCTACACCTTC. It is translated as CASNLWRDSRDGYTF.

The rearrangement links TRBV6-5 to TRBJ2-5; maybe TRBD1 (5 bases). The V end lost 8 bases, the J end lost 8 bases, and 12 bases lay between the germline ends. Germline values: CDR1 MNHEY, CDR2 SVGAGI. This CDR3 is built from 11 residues. CDR3 DNA sequence: TGTGCCAGCGGGGCGAAAGTAACCCAGTACTTC. It specifies CASGAKVTQYF.

The V gene is TRBV7-2, the J gene TRBJ1-3; a possible D gene is TRBD1 (6 bases). CDR1 is SGHTA, CDR2 FQGNSA, per germline. Trimming took 5 bases from V and 7 from J, leaving 9 bases between them. CDR3 length equals 12 residues. DNA of the CDR3: TGTGCCAGCAGCCGTACAGGGAACACCATATATTTT. Protein product: CASSRTGNTIYF.

The chain links TRBV2 to TRBJ2-2; D is unresolved. Germline assignment: CDR1 SNHLY and CDR2 FYNNEI. The CDR3 extends over 12 amino acids. V was pared by 8 bases and J by 4 bases, with 8 bases between. The CDR3 DNA is TGTGCCAGCCAAACAGCCACCGGGGAGCTGTTTTTT. Translated: CASQTATGELFF.

The J gene is TRBJ2-1, the V gene TRBV5-6, with D perhaps matching TRBD2 (5 bases). Between the trimmed V and J ends, which lost 4 bases and 10 bases, there was a span of 15 bases. This CDR3 region has 13 residues. The V gene's germline CDR1 is SGHDT and CDR2 YYEEEE. The CDR3 loop reads CASSPGWLREQFF. The CDR3, as DNA: TGTGCCAGCAGCCCGGGGTGGCTACGGGAGCAGTTCTTC.

The V and J genes are TRBV2 and TRBJ2-1; weak D call: TRBD1 (5 bases). V shed 3 bases and J shed 7 bases, with 13 bases lying between them. Germline CDR1 reads SNHLY; CDR2 reads FYNNEI. The CDR3 is 14 amino acids. The CDR3 protein is CASSDIQGSNEQFF. The CDR3 DNA reads TGTGCCAGCAGTGATATTCAGGGTAGTAATGAGCAGTTCTTC. Variable domain in full (rest from reference TRBV2 and TRBJ2-1): EPEVTQTPSHQVTQMGQEVILRCVPISNHLYFYWYRQILGQKVEFLVSFYNNEISEKSEIFDDQFSVERPDGSNFTLKIRSTKLEDSAMYFCASSDIQGSNEQFFGPGTRLTVL.

V gene TRBV5-1 combines with J gene TRBJ2-3; perhaps TRBD2 as D (6 bases). The CDR3 totals 15 residues. Germline CDR1 and CDR2: SGHRS and YFSETQ. The V end was cut by 3 bases, the J end by 2 bases, with 13 bases between. The CDR3 region has the DNA TGCGCCAGCAGCTCGACCGGGACTCACACAGATACGCAGTATTTT. It specifies CASSSTGTHTDTQYF.

About this clone: The sample contains more than one DNA sequence encoding this CDR3. The chain has TRBV9 and TRBJ1-6, with TRBD1 matching over 12 bases. CDR3 length: 14 residues. Germline V CDR1 and CDR2: SGDLS, YYNGEE. V shed 2 bases, J shed 10 bases, and the junction held 1 base outside the gene matches. The CDR3 region is CASSVGTGGSPLHF. The CDR3, as DNA: TGTGCCAGCAGCGTCGGGACAGGGGGCTCACCCCTCCACTTT.

The V gene is TRBV18, the J gene TRBJ1-1; TRBD1 aligns across 10 bases. J lost 13 bases, V lost 6 bases, and 14 bases had no gene match. Germline loops: CDR1 KGHSH, CDR2 LQKENI. This CDR3 region has 14 residues. The CDR3 DNA follows: TGTGCCAGCTCGAACACCCAGGGACAGGGGAAGGATTTCTTT. It translates to CASSNTQGQGKDFF.

This chain links TRBV6-5 with TRBJ1-5, with D tentatively TRBD1 (5 bases). The CDR3 totals 12 residues. CDR1 and CDR2 from the germline V gene are MNHEY and SVGAGI. Trimming took off 6 bases at V and 6 bases at J, with 9 bases between the two ends. CDR3 loop: CASRSGGQPQHF. The CDR3 nucleotides read TGTGCCAGCAGATCCGGGGGTCAGCCCCAGCATTTT.

The rearrangement links TRBV5-1 to TRBJ2-3, with D perhaps TRBD2 (5 bases). V was cut by 4 bases and J by 2 bases, with 11 bases left in between. The CDR3 has 14 amino acids. CDR1 and CDR2 (germline): SGHRS, YFSETQ. This CDR3 reads CASSIARYTDTQYF. The CDR3, as DNA: TGCGCCAGCAGCATAGCGAGGTACACAGATACGCAGTATTTT.

In this sample, this clone turned up once. The chain links TRBV6-6 to TRBJ2-5, with 7 bases that match TRBD2. Germline V gene lookup returns CDR1 MNHNY and CDR2 SVGAGI (reference sequence). The CDR3 extends over 15 amino acids. Germline trimming cut 3 bases from V and 1 base from J; bases unmatched to any gene: 5. The chain's CDR3 is CASSYGTISQETQYF. The CDR3 coding sequence is TGTGCCAGCAGTTATGGGACTATCAGCCAAGAGACCCAGTACTTC.

The rearrangement uses TRBV19 and TRBJ1-5; tentative D call: TRBD1 (6 bases). The CDR3 covers 15 residues. With 3 bases removed from V and 4 bases from J, the gap between germline ends came to 13 bases. Germline CDR1 reads LNHDA; CDR2 reads SQIVND (reference sequence). The CDR3 loop reads CASSIEDSFNQPQHF. The CDR3 DNA reads as TGTGCCAGTAGTATCGAGGACAGTTTTAATCAGCCCCAGCATTTT.

V and J are TRBV6-1 and TRBJ2-2; 7 bases line up with TRBD2. V trimming: 5 bases; J trimming: 3 bases; junction bases outside the gene matches: 6. CDR1 is MNHNS, CDR2 SASEGT, per germline. This CDR3 is 15 amino acids long. CDR3 amino acids: CASSISGGYTGELFF. In DNA, the CDR3 is TGTGCCAGCAGTATCTCGGGGGGATACACCGGGGAGCTGTTTTTT.